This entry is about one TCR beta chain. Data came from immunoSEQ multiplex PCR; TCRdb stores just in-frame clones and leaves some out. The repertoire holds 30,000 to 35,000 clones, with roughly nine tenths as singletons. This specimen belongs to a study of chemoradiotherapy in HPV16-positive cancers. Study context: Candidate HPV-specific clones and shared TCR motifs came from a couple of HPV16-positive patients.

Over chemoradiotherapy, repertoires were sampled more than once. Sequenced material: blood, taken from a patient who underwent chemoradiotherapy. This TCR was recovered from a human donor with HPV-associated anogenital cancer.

The CDR3 protein is CASSLAPTTGRGGYTF. The CDR3 DNA is TGCGCCAGCAGCTTGGCCCCCACGACAGGGAGGGGAGGCTACACCTTC. The chain recombines TRBV5-1 with TRBJ1-2; TRBD1 matches 7 bases. The CDR3 length is 16 residues. The germline V gene has CDR1 SGHRS and CDR2 YFSETQ. The ends lost 0 bases at V and 8 bases at J; junction bases unmatched: 13. Variable domain in full (rest from reference TRBV5-1 and TRBJ1-2): KAGVTQTPRYLIKTRGQQVTLSCSPISGHRSVSWYQQTPGQGLQFLFEYFSETQRNKGNFPGRFSGRQFSNSRSEMNVSTLELGDSALYLCASSLAPTTGRGGYTFGSGTRLTVV.